This T cell receptor (beta chain) was sequenced for a study of T cell responses to AZD1222 COVID-19 vaccine. Generated by immunoSEQ multiplex PCR, the TCRdb table keeps only in-frame clones and is missing some. The profile covers fewer than 110,000 clones, with more than 75% appearing a single time and around 20% taken by the ten largest. In germline, CDR1 is LNHNV, CDR2 YYDKDF (reference sequence). The CDR3 runs 17 residues. V lost 0 bases, J lost 6 bases, and 4 bases stayed unmatched. The source material was peripheral blood, sampled on day 0 of AZD1222 vaccination. This sequence was found in an adult in good health. The genes are TRBV15 and TRBJ2-2; the match to TRBD2 covers 13 bases. The CDR3 reads CATSRELAGGPAGELFF. CDR3 DNA sequence: TGTGCCACCAGCAGAGAACTAGCGGGGGGGCCCGCCGGGGAGCTGTTTTTT.